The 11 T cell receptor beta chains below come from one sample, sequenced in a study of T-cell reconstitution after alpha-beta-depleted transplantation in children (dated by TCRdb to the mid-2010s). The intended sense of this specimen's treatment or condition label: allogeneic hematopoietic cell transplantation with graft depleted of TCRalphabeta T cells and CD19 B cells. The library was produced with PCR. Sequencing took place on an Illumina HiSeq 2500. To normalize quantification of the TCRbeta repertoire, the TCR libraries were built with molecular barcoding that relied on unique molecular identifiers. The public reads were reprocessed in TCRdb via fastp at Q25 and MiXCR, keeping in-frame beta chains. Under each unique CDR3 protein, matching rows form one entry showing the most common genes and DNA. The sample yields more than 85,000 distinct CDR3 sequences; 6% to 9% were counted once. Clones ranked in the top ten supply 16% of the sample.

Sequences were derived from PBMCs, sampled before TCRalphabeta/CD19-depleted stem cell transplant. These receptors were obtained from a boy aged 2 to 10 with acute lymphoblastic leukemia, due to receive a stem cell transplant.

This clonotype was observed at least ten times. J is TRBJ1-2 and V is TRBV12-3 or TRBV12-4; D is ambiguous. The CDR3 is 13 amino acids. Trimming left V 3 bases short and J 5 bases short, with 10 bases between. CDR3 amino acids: CASSLWLNYGYTF. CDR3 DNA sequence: TGTGCCAGCAGTTTGTGGCTGAATTATGGCTACACCTTC.

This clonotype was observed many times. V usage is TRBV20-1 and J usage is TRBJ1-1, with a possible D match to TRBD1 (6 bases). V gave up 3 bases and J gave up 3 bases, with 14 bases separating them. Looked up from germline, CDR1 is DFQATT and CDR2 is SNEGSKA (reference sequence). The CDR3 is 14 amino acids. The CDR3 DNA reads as TGCAGTGCTAGTAGCCCAGGGGACCACACTGAAGCTTTCTTT. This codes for CSASSPGDHTEAFF.

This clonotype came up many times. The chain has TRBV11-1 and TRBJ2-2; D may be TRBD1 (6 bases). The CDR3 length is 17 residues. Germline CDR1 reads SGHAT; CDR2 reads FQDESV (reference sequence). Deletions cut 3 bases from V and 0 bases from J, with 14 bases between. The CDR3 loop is CASSLNQRQANTGELFF. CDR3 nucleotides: TGTGCCAGCAGCTTGAATCAGAGACAGGCGAACACCGGGGAGCTGTTTTTT.

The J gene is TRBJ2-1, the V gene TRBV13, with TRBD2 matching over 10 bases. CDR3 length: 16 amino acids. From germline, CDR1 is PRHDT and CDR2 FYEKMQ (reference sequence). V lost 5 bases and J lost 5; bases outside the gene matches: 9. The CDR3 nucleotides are TGTGCCAGCAGCATCCTAGCGGGGGCGCAAAACAATGAGCAGTTCTTC. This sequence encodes CASSILAGAQNNEQFF.

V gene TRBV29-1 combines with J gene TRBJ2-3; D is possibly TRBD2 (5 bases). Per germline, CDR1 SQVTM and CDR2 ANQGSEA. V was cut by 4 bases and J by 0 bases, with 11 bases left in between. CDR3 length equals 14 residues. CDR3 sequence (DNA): TGCAGCGTTGGGACCGGGGTTAGCACAGATACGCAGTATTTT. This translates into CSVGTGVSTDTQYF.

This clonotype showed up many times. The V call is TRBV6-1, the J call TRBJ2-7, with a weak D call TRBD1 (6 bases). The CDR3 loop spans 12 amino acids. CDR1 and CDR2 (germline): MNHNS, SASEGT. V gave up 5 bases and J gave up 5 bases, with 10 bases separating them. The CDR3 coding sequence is TGTGCCAGCAGTTTAACAGGGAACGAGCAGTACTTC. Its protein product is CASSLTGNEQYF.

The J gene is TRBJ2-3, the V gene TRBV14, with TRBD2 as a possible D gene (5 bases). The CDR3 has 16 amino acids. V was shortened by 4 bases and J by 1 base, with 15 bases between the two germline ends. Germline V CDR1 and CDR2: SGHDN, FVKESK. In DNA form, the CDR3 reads TGTGCCAGCAGCCCCAGAGGGCCAGGCGGCACAGATACGCAGTATTTT. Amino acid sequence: CASSPRGPGGTDTQYF.

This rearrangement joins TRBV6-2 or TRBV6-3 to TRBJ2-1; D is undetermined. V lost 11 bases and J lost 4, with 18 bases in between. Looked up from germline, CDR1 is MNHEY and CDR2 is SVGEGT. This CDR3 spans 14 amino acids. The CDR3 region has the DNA TGTGCCTCCCAGAGCCAGTCGCGTTACAATGAGCAGTTCTTC. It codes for CASQSQSRYNEQFF.

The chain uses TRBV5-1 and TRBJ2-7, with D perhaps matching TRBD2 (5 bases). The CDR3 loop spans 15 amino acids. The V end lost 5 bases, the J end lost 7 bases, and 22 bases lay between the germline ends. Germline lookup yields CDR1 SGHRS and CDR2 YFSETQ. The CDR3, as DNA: TGCGCCAGCAGATCGATAAACTCGGCGTCGGGGGAGCAGTACTTC. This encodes CASRSINSASGEQYF.

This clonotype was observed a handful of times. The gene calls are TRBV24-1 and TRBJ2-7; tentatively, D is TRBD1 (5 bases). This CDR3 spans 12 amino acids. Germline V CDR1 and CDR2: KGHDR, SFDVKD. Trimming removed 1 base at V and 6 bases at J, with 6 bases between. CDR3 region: CATSDLGAEQYF. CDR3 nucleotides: TGTGCCACCAGTGATTTAGGGGCCGAGCAGTACTTC.

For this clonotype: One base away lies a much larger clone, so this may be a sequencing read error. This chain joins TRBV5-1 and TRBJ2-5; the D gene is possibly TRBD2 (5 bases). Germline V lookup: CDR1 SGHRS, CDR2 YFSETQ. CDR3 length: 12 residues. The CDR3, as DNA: TGCACCAGCAGCTTGGAGGTGGAGACCCAGTACTTC. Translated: CTSSLEVETQYF.